A selection of T cell receptor beta chains follows, all from one sample in a study of T-cell reconstitution after alpha-beta-depleted transplantation in children. One entry per CDR3 protein, called by TCRdb with MiXCR from the PCR reads. Among about 540,000 distinct CDR3 sequences, about 17% were seen once, and the ten largest hold roughly 3.3%. The sample here was PBMCs from the stem cell graft donor, taken from the stem cell graft. These receptors all come from a human donor who donated a stem cell graft to a child with acute lymphoblastic leukemia. The CDR3 runs from the conserved cysteine through the conserved F or W. The D gene is left open where the match is weak. A clone size is listed for some rows: how often the clone was seen (once, few, many), or a class if it is expanded.

clone size	J gene	V gene	D gene	CDR3 protein	CDR3 DNA
.	TRBJ2-7	TRBV7-8	TRBD2	CASSLAGGPILEQYF	TGTGCCAGCAGCCTGGCGGGAGGGCCGATCCTCGAGCAGTACTTC
many	TRBJ1-2	TRBV20-1	.	CSARDETRYTNYGYTF	TGCAGTGCTAGAGATGAGACGCGATATACTAACTATGGCTACACCTTC
few	TRBJ2-7	TRBV7-9	.	CASSYQDSYEQYF	TGTGCCAGCAGCTACCAGGACAGCTACGAGCAGTACTTC
.	TRBJ2-2	TRBV6-1	TRBD2	CASEPGRRTGELFF	TGTGCCAGCGAACCCGGGAGGCGGACCGGGGAGCTGTTTTTT
.	TRBJ2-7	TRBV10-2	TRBD1	CASSGVRGYEQYF	TGCGCCAGCAGTGGGGTCAGGGGGTACGAGCAGTACTTC
.	TRBJ2-1	TRBV5-1	.	CATQTGVSYNEQFF	TGCGCCACTCAGACTGGTGTCTCCTACAATGAGCAGTTCTTC
few	TRBJ2-1	TRBV24-1	TRBD2	CATSDPTSGSSPEQFF	TGTGCCACCAGTGACCCAACTAGCGGGAGCTCTCCTGAGCAGTTCTTC
.	TRBJ1-5	TRBV5-1	.	CASSLTGFDNQPQHF	TGCGCCAGCAGCTTGACAGGGTTCGACAATCAGCCCCAGCATTTT
.	TRBJ2-7	TRBV30	.	CAWSVGQTYEQYF	TGTGCCTGGAGTGTGGGGCAGACCTACGAGCAGTACTTC
.	TRBJ1-1	TRBV13	.	CASSPLGWGNTEAFF	TGTGCCAGCAGCCCATTGGGTTGGGGGAACACTGAAGCTTTCTTT
.	TRBJ2-7	TRBV30	.	CAWNTYRTVSSYEQYF	TGTGCCTGGAACACCTACCGGACGGTAAGCTCCTACGAGCAGTACTTC
.	TRBJ2-7	TRBV4-2	TRBD2	CASSPSGLRGGVPYEQYF	TGTGCCAGCAGCCCCTCGGGTCTTCGGGGGGGAGTTCCCTACGAGCAGTACTTC
few	TRBJ2-1	TRBV12-3/TRBV12-4	.	CASSFVGHSYNEQFF	TGTGCCAGCAGTTTTGTGGGACACTCCTACAATGAGCAGTTCTTC
.	TRBJ1-1	TRBV20-1	.	CSASGRRAGNTEAFF	TGCAGTGCTAGCGGTCGAAGGGCAGGAAACACTGAAGCTTTCTTT
few	TRBJ2-5	TRBV6-1	.	CASSDARTGRGETQYF	TGTGCCAGCAGTGACGCTCGGACAGGGAGGGGGGAGACCCAGTACTTC
.	TRBJ1-6	TRBV10-3	.	CAISGPKSSYNSPLHF	TGTGCCATCAGCGGTCCAAAGAGCTCCTATAATTCACCCCTCCACTTT
.	TRBJ1-4	TRBV4-1	.	CASSPMGSATNEKLFF	TGCGCCAGCAGCCCGATGGGGTCAGCAACTAATGAAAAACTGTTTTTT
few	TRBJ2-2	TRBV10-3	.	CAISSLAGDTGELFF	TGTGCCATCTCCTCCCTGGCAGGGGACACCGGGGAGCTGTTTTTT
.	TRBJ1-3	TRBV20-1	.	CSARVLVSGNTIYF	TGCAGTGCTAGAGTATTGGTTAGTGGAAACACCATATATTTT
.	TRBJ2-7	TRBV5-1	.	CASSLAPGTTELTYEQYF	TGCGCCAGCAGCTTGGCTCCAGGGACCACCGAATTAACCTACGAGCAGTACTTC
.	TRBJ2-2	TRBV9	TRBD2	CASSVPGTSGRMDGELFF	TGTGCCAGCAGCGTCCCCGGGACTAGCGGGCGGATGGACGGGGAGCTGTTTTTT
few	TRBJ2-7	TRBV11-2	TRBD2	CASSFTSGQSYEQYF	TGTGCCAGCAGCTTTACTAGCGGACAATCCTACGAGCAGTACTTC
few	TRBJ2-1	TRBV9	TRBD2	CASSSGTSGRPNEQFF	TGTGCCAGCAGCTCGGGGACTAGCGGGAGACCGAATGAGCAGTTCTTC
.	TRBJ2-1	TRBV7-2	TRBD2	CASSLTPGLAGGEQFF	TGTGCCAGCAGCTTGACCCCGGGACTAGCGGGAGGGGAGCAGTTCTTC
few	TRBJ2-1	TRBV19	.	CASSIHFLSNEQFF	TGTGCCAGTAGTATACACTTTCTTTCCAATGAGCAGTTCTTC
few	TRBJ2-7	TRBV11-2	.	CASRRLSGNYEQYF	TGTGCCAGCAGACGACTTAGCGGAAACTACGAGCAGTACTTC
few	TRBJ2-3	TRBV20-1	.	CSARESTDTQYF	TGCAGTGCACGGGAAAGCACAGATACGCAGTATTTT
few	TRBJ2-5	TRBV6-2/TRBV6-3	.	CASSAVRETQYF	TGTGCCAGCAGTGCCGTGCGGGAGACCCAGTACTTC
.	TRBJ2-1	TRBV19	TRBD2	CATRLAGAYEQFF	TGTGCCACGAGACTAGCCGGCGCTTATGAGCAGTTCTTC
.	TRBJ1-2	TRBV7-3	.	CASSRDRLVGYGYTF	TGTGCCAGCAGCCGGGACCGACTCGTGGGCTATGGCTACACCTTC
.	TRBJ2-6	TRBV6-2/TRBV6-3	TRBD2	CASSTGGTHSGANVLTF	TGTGCCAGCAGTACCGGGGGGACCCACTCTGGGGCCAACGTCCTGACTTTC
.	TRBJ1-4	TRBV12-3/TRBV12-4	.	CASRDTHNEKLFF	TGTGCCAGCAGGGACACCCATAATGAAAAACTGTTTTTT
.	TRBJ2-7	TRBV6-5	.	CASSYLPQAYEQYF	TGTGCCAGCAGTTACCTCCCGCAGGCCTACGAGCAGTACTTC
.	TRBJ1-6	TRBV7-2	.	CASSLARKALHF	TGTGCCAGCAGCTTAGCGCGGAAGGCCCTCCACTTT
.	TRBJ1-1	TRBV29-1	TRBD1	CSVHSGQGATEAFF	TGCAGCGTCCACTCGGGACAGGGGGCCACTGAAGCTTTCTTT
.	TRBJ2-1	TRBV20-1	TRBD2	CSASDATSAYNEQFF	TGCAGTGCTAGTGACGCGACTAGCGCCTACAATGAGCAGTTCTTC
.	TRBJ2-1	TRBV7-8	.	CASSYTGSSYNEQFF	TGTGCCAGCAGCTACACAGGGAGCTCCTACAATGAGCAGTTCTTC
few	TRBJ2-3	TRBV6-5	TRBD1	CASTTTGGVTDTQYF	TGTGCCAGCACCACGACAGGGGGTGTTACAGATACGCAGTATTTT
.	TRBJ2-3	TRBV20-1	.	CCARGDGRYGVTDTQYF	TGCTGTGCTAGAGGGGACGGACGCTATGGGGTCACAGATACGCAGTATTTT
.	TRBJ2-1	TRBV7-9	TRBD1	CASSPVQGVVDEQFF	TGTGCCAGCAGCCCAGTCCAGGGGGTTGTCGATGAGCAGTTCTTC
.	TRBJ2-7	TRBV4-1	TRBD1	CASSQDGQGAGEQYF	TGCGCCAGCAGCCAAGACGGACAGGGAGCAGGCGAGCAGTACTTC
few	TRBJ1-2	TRBV4-2	.	CASSQEGAGSNYGYTF	TGTGCCAGCAGCCAAGAAGGGGCCGGCTCTAACTATGGCTACACCTTC
few	TRBJ2-2	TRBV5-1	TRBD1	CASSTGGRSTGELFF	TGCGCCAGCAGCACAGGGGGCCGGAGCACCGGGGAGCTGTTTTTT
.	TRBJ1-1	TRBV29-1	TRBD1	CSVGTGAEAFF	TGCAGCGTGGGGACAGGGGCTGAAGCTTTCTTT
.	TRBJ2-1	TRBV7-9	TRBD2	CASLDPGLAANTIVEFF	TGTGCCAGCTTAGACCCGGGACTAGCGGCAAATACAATTGTGGAGTTCTTC
.	TRBJ2-7	TRBV27	TRBD2	CASSLRGGSSSYEQYF	TGTGCCAGCAGCCTCCGGGGCGGGAGTAGCTCCTACGAGCAGTACTTC
few	TRBJ2-1	TRBV5-1	TRBD1	CASKDRVNEQFF	TGCGCCAGCAAGGACAGGGTCAATGAGCAGTTCTTC
.	TRBJ2-7	TRBV12-3/TRBV12-4	TRBD2	CASRGGAGEVYEQYF	TGTGCCAGCAGGGGCGGTGCGGGAGAGGTCTACGAGCAGTACTTC
many	TRBJ2-1	TRBV12-3/TRBV12-4	.	CASSLLGTNEQFF	TGTGCCAGCAGTTTGTTAGGGACCAATGAGCAGTTCTTC
few	TRBJ2-1	TRBV24-1	.	CATSDPQGSSYNEQFF	TGTGCCACCAGTGATCCACAGGGTAGCTCCTACAATGAGCAGTTCTTC